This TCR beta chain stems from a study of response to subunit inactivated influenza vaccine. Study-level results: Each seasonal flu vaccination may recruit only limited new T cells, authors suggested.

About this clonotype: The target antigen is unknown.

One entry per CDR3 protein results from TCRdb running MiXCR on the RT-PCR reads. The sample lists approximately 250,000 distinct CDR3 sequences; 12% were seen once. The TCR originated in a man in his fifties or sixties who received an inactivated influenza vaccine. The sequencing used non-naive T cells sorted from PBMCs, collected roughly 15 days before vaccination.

As DNA, the CDR3 is TGTGCCAGCAGCTTAGAGCCAACCTCAGATACGCAGTATTTT. This sequence encodes CASSLEPTSDTQYF. The chain has TRBV5-5 and TRBJ2-3; D uncertain. CDR3 length: 14 residues. Germline lookup yields CDR1 SGHKS and CDR2 YYEKEE (reference sequence). Trimming removed 2 bases from V and 4 bases from J, with 11 bases in between.